The 10 T cell receptor beta chains below were found in one sample sequenced in a study of blood T cell repertoires in COVID-19. Here immunoSEQ multiplex PCR was the method, and the copy in TCRdb shows in-frame clones only, minus some. This table holds roughly 120,000 clones, around 90% found once. The specimen sequenced was peripheral blood. The receptors were gathered from a human donor in a cohort sampled during active COVID-19.

The genes are TRBV7-2 and TRBJ2-7, with a tentative D call TRBD2 (5 bases). CDR1 SGHTA and CDR2 FQGNSA come from the germline V gene. The V and J ends lost 2 bases and 2 bases respectively, with 10 bases between them. The CDR3 covers 14 residues. The chain's CDR3 is CASSLRTGAYEQYF. The CDR3 DNA reads as TGTGCCAGCAGCTTAAGGACTGGGGCCTACGAGCAGTACTTC.

The gene calls are TRBV27 and TRBJ2-6; D might be TRBD1 (6 bases). CDR1 and CDR2 (germline): MNHEY, SMNVEV (reference sequence). Deletions cut 6 bases from V and 1 base from J, with 13 bases between. The CDR3 spans 16 residues. The CDR3 region is CASSLTGSSGANVLTF. For the CDR3, the DNA is TGTGCCAGCAGCTTGACAGGTTCTTCTGGGGCCAACGTCCTGACTTTC.

DNA of the CDR3: TGTGCCAGCAGCGGTATTATACAGGGCACTGAAGCTTTCTTT. This translates into CASSGIIQGTEAFF. The chain carries TRBV9 and TRBJ1-1; D is possibly TRBD1 (6 bases). This CDR3 region has 14 residues. Germline-derived CDR1 and CDR2 are SGDLS and YYNGEE. The V and J ends lost 3 bases and 4 bases respectively, with 13 bases between them.

The chain employs TRBV6-1 and TRBJ2-3, with D uncertain. This CDR3 has 16 amino acids. The ends were cut back, 2 bases at V and 0 bases at J, with 12 bases in the middle. Germline V gives CDR1 MNHNS, CDR2 SASEGT. The CDR3 DNA reads TGTGCCAGCAGTGAACGAGGTTCTCCTAGCACAGATACGCAGTATTTT. Its protein is CASSERGSPSTDTQYF.

This sequence joins TRBV6-5 and TRBJ2-4; TRBD2 matches 7 bases. J lost 7 bases, V lost 2 bases, and 5 bases had no gene match. The V gene's germline CDR1 is MNHEY and CDR2 SVGAGI. The CDR3 length is 14 residues. CDR3 sequence (DNA): TGTGCCAGCAGTTACGGAGGGGAGGGGAACATTCAGTACTTC. Its protein product is CASSYGGEGNIQYF.

The chain carries TRBV19 and TRBJ2-5; TRBD1 matches at 10 bases. V was clipped by 6 bases and J by 5 bases; unmatched bases: 6. This CDR3 comprises 14 residues. Germline V gene sequence: CDR1 LNHDA, CDR2 SQIVND (reference sequence). CDR3 DNA sequence: TGTGCCAGTAGGAGACAGGGGGCGGGGGAGACCCAGTACTTC. It is translated as CASRRQGAGETQYF.

The rearrangement links TRBV11-3 to TRBJ2-1, with 10 bases identical to TRBD2. From germline, CDR1 is SGHNT and CDR2 YENEEA. The CDR3 has 15 residues. With 3 bases clipped from V and 6 bases from J, the junction kept 5 bases outside the gene matches. CDR3 amino acids: CASSFELAGINEQFF. CDR3 DNA sequence: TGTGCCAGCAGCTTTGAACTAGCGGGAATCAATGAGCAGTTCTTC.

This clone was counted a single time. This CDR3 is CASSSLAVSYNEQFF. CDR3 coding DNA: TGTGCCAGCAGCTCTTTAGCGGTCTCCTACAATGAGCAGTTCTTC. V gene TRBV11-3 combines with J gene TRBJ2-1; D perhaps matches TRBD2 (6 bases). Between the trimmed V and J ends, which lost 4 bases and 0 bases, there was a span of 10 bases. The CDR3 runs 15 residues. Germline assignment: CDR1 SGHNT and CDR2 YENEEA.

This clone has only one observation. V and J are TRBV7-2 and TRBJ2-1, with 8 bases matching TRBD1. Trimming cost V 5 bases and J 4 bases; bases outside gene matches: 4. Germline CDR1 and CDR2: SGHTA and FQGNSA. This CDR3 comprises 14 residues. This chain's CDR3 is CASSPRTGYNEQFF. The DNA for the CDR3 is TGTGCCAGCAGCCCCCGGACAGGGTACAATGAGCAGTTCTTC.

The chain is built from TRBV9 and TRBJ2-3, with TRBD1 matching 9 bases. Germline V gene lookup returns CDR1 SGDLS and CDR2 YYNGEE. The CDR3 is 15 amino acids. J gave up 1 base and V 4 bases, and 4 bases lay outside the gene matches. Written as DNA, the CDR3 is TGTGCCAGCAGCCCGCGGACAGGGGGCACAGATACGCAGTATTTT. Translation gives CASSPRTGGTDTQYF.